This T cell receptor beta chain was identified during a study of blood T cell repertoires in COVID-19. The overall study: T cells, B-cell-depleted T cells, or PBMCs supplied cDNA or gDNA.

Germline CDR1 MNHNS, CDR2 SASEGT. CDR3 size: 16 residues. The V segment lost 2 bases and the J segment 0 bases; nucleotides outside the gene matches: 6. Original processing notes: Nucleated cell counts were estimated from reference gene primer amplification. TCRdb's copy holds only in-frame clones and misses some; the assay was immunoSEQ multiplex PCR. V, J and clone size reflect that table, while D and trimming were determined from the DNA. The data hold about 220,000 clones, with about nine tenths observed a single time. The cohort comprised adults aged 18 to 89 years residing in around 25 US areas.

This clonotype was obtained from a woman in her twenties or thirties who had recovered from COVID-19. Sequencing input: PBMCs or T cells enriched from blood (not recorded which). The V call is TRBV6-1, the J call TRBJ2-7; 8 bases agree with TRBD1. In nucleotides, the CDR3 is TGTGCCAGCAGTGAATACGTGGGGACAGGCTCCTACGAGCAGTACTTC. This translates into CASSEYVGTGSYEQYF.